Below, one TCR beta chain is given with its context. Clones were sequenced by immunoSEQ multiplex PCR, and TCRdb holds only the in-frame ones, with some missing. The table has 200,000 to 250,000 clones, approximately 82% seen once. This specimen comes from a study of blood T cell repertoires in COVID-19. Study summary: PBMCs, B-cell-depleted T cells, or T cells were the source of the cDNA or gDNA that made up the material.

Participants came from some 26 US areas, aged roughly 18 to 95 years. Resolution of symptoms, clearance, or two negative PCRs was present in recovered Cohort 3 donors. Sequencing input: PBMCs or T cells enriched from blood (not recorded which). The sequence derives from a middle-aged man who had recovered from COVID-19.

CDR3 sequence (DNA): TGTGCCAGCAGCCCCGGCCCGGACTACCCTTACGAGCAGTACTTC. This codes for CASSPGPDYPYEQYF. This chain uses TRBV9 with TRBJ2-7, with D possibly being TRBD2 (6 bases). CDR3 length: 15 amino acids. Germline CDR1 SGDLS, CDR2 YYNGEE. V lost 4 bases to trimming and J lost 4 bases, with 18 bases between them.